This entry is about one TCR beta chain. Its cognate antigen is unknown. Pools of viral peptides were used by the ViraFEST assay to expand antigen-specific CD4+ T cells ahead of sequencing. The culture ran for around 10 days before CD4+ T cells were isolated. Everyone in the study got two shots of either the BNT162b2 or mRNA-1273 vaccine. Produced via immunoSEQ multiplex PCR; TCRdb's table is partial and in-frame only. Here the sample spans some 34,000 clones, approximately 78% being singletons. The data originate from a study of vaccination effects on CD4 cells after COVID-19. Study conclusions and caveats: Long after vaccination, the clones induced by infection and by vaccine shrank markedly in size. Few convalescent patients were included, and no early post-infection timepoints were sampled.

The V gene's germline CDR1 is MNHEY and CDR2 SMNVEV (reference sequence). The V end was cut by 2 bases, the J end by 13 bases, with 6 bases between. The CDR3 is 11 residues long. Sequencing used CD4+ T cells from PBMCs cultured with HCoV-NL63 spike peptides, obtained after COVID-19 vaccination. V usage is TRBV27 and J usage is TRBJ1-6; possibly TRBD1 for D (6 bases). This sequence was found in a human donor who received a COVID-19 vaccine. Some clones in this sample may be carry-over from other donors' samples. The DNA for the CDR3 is TGTGCCAGCAGTTTAAGGGGGCCCCTCCACTTT. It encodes CASSLRGPLHF.